The rows below give T cell receptor beta chains drawn from one sample of a study of control samples from healthy donors and cancer patients. Assay: immunoSEQ multiplex PCR; the TCRdb copy retains only in-frame clones and omits some. The sample records roughly 120,000 clones, approximately 93% being singletons. The sequencing input was blood. These receptor sequences come from a man aged 30 to 39 in good health. Both conserved end residues are part of each CDR3. Fields, in order: clone size, J gene, D gene, V gene, CDR3 DNA, CDR3 protein. A D gene is named only where the DNA matches it firmly. Not all rows give a size; the values are once, few, many and, for expanded clones, a class.

size: NA; J: TRBJ2-2; D: NA; V: TRBV5-4; DNA: TGTGCCAGCAGCTTGCTTAACACCGGGGAGCTGTTTTTT; CDR3: CASSLLNTGELFF
size: NA; J: TRBJ1-1; D: NA; V: TRBV5-4; DNA: TGTGCCAGCAGCTTGGTAGGGGTTGAAGCTTTCTTT; CDR3: CASSLVGVEAFF
size: once; J: TRBJ2-7; D: NA; V: TRBV6-2/TRBV6-3; DNA: TGTGCCAGCAGTTACGGAACATCCAGGGCCTCCTACGAGCAGTACTTC; CDR3: CASSYGTSRASYEQYF
size: NA; J: TRBJ2-1; D: NA; V: TRBV4-1; DNA: TGCGCCAGCAGCCAAAATTCGGCAGAAAACTACAATGAGCAGTTCTTC; CDR3: CASSQNSAENYNEQFF
size: NA; J: TRBJ2-5; D: NA; V: TRBV25-1; DNA: TGTGCCAGCCCCGAAAGTACACCTCAAGAGACCCAGTACTTC; CDR3: CASPESTPQETQYF
size: NA; J: TRBJ2-1; D: NA; V: TRBV11-2; DNA: TGTGCCAGCAGCTTAGGAGGGTCCGGGGGAGTGGGCTACAATGAGCAGTTCTTC; CDR3: CASSLGGSGGVGYNEQFF
size: NA; J: TRBJ1-1; D: TRBD1; V: TRBV7-2; DNA: TGTGCCAGCAACCGACAGGGGTTGAACACTGAAGCTTTCTTT; CDR3: CASNRQGLNTEAFF
size: NA; J: TRBJ1-1; D: NA; V: TRBV15; DNA: TGTGCCACCGGGTCAACTGAAGCTTTCTTT; CDR3: CATGSTEAFF
size: NA; J: TRBJ2-5; D: NA; V: TRBV11-2; DNA: TGTGCCAGCAGCTTACGGGTCATGATAAGCGGGGAGGGGGAGGAGACCCAGTACTTC; CDR3: CASSLRVMISGEGEETQYF
size: NA; J: TRBJ1-5; D: TRBD1; V: TRBV24-1; DNA: TGTGCCACCAGTAGTCGGGACAGGGGGGAGGATCAGCCCCAGCATTTT; CDR3: CATSSRDRGEDQPQHF
size: NA; J: TRBJ1-5; D: NA; V: TRBV12-2; DNA: TGTGCAAGTCGCTCACAGGGTGAACATTTT; CDR3: CASRSQGEHF
size: NA; J: TRBJ2-7; D: NA; V: TRBV3-1/TRBV3-2; DNA: TGTGCCAGCAGCCGGGGCAACTACGAGCAGTACTTC; CDR3: CASSRGNYEQYF
size: NA; J: TRBJ1-3; D: NA; V: TRBV19; DNA: TGTGCCAGTAGTATAGGGGGTCCGGGACCCCGAAACACCATATATTTT; CDR3: CASSIGGPGPRNTIYF
size: NA; J: TRBJ2-4; D: NA; V: TRBV2; DNA: TGTGCCAGCAGTGAACCCGCAGAGGCGGCCAAAAACATTCAGTACTTC; CDR3: CASSEPAEAAKNIQYF
size: NA; J: TRBJ2-3; D: NA; V: TRBV28; DNA: TGTGCCAGCAGCACGGACCCTCGGGATACGCAGTATTTT; CDR3: CASSTDPRDTQYF
size: NA; J: TRBJ2-5; D: TRBD2; V: TRBV5-1; DNA: TGCGCCAGCAGCTCCCCGGGAGGGCGGGAAGAGACCCAGTACTTC; CDR3: CASSSPGGREETQYF
size: NA; J: TRBJ1-1; D: NA; V: TRBV30; DNA: TGTGCCTGGAAGGGAGGGACCAGGCGCACTGAAGCTTTCTTT; CDR3: CAWKGGTRRTEAFF
size: NA; J: TRBJ2-7; D: NA; V: TRBV6-1; DNA: TGTGCCAGCAGTGATATGAGGCCCGAGCAGTACTTC; CDR3: CASSDMRPEQYF
size: NA; J: TRBJ1-2; D: TRBD1; V: TRBV7-9; DNA: TGTGCCAGCAGCCGCGGGGGGACAGGGGTCTATGGCTACACCTTC; CDR3: CASSRGGTGVYGYTF
size: NA; J: TRBJ2-1; D: TRBD2; V: TRBV6-2/TRBV6-3; DNA: TGTGCCAGCAGTTTTTCGGGGGGGTCCTACAATGAGCAGTTCTTC; CDR3: CASSFSGGSYNEQFF
size: NA; J: TRBJ1-6; D: NA; V: TRBV6-5; DNA: TGTGCCAGCAGTTACGAGGGGAATTCACCCCTCCACTTT; CDR3: CASSYEGNSPLHF
size: NA; J: TRBJ1-3; D: NA; V: TRBV5-6; DNA: TGTGCCAGCAGCTTTCCAGGGACCCTCTCTGGAAACACCATATATTTT; CDR3: CASSFPGTLSGNTIYF
size: NA; J: TRBJ1-1; D: NA; V: TRBV28; DNA: TGTGCCAGCAGACTCACCGGCGGGGGGGTAGGTGAAGCTTTCTTT; CDR3: CASRLTGGGVGEAFF
size: NA; J: TRBJ1-4; D: TRBD1; V: TRBV14; DNA: TGTGCCAGCAGCGGGACAGTTATAGGGGAAAAACTGTTTTTT; CDR3: CASSGTVIGEKLFF
size: NA; J: TRBJ2-1; D: NA; V: TRBV19; DNA: TGTGCCAGTAGTATACAAGCTTCCGGGGGTTTCAATGAGCAGTTCTTC; CDR3: CASSIQASGGFNEQFF
size: NA; J: TRBJ2-3; D: NA; V: TRBV5-1; DNA: TGCGCCAGCAGCTTAGGGGCAGGGCCCACAGATACGCAGTATTTT; CDR3: CASSLGAGPTDTQYF
size: NA; J: TRBJ1-2; D: TRBD1; V: TRBV5-1; DNA: TGCGCCAGCAGCTTGGCCCCCGGACAGGGGAGAGGTGGCTACACCTTC; CDR3: CASSLAPGQGRGGYTF
size: NA; J: TRBJ1-4; D: NA; V: TRBV3-1/TRBV3-2; DNA: TGTGCCAGCAGCCCGTTTTCGAATGAAAAACTGTTTTTT; CDR3: CASSPFSNEKLFF
size: NA; J: TRBJ1-1; D: NA; V: TRBV7-9; DNA: TGTGCCAGCAGCTTGGTGGGAAACACTGAAGCTTTCTTT; CDR3: CASSLVGNTEAFF
size: NA; J: TRBJ1-1; D: TRBD1; V: TRBV9; DNA: TGTGCCAGCAGCGTGACAGGGGACGGGTCGAACACTGAAGCTTTCTTT; CDR3: CASSVTGDGSNTEAFF
size: NA; J: TRBJ1-2; D: NA; V: TRBV2; DNA: TGTGCCAGCAGCGCTTGGGAGTCTAACTATGGCTACACCTTC; CDR3: CASSAWESNYGYTF
size: NA; J: TRBJ2-7; D: NA; V: TRBV20-1; DNA: TGCAGTGCGGGGGGCGATGGGGAGCAGTACTTC; CDR3: CSAGGDGEQYF
size: NA; J: TRBJ1-2; D: NA; V: TRBV6-6; DNA: TGTGCCAGCAGTTACGGGGCAGATGGCTACACCTTC; CDR3: CASSYGADGYTF
size: NA; J: TRBJ2-7; D: NA; V: TRBV6-2/TRBV6-3; DNA: TGTGCCAGCAGCGAGACCCCCGGGGGTTACGAGCAGTACTTC; CDR3: CASSETPGGYEQYF
size: NA; J: TRBJ2-2; D: TRBD1; V: TRBV5-1; DNA: TGCGCCAGCAGCTTCACCGGGACAGGGACCACCGGGGAGCTGTTTTTT; CDR3: CASSFTGTGTTGELFF
size: NA; J: TRBJ2-6; D: TRBD1; V: TRBV19; DNA: TGTGCCAGTACCCCCGGGACAGGGGGCCCGCTCTCTGGGGCCAACGTCCTGACTTTC; CDR3: CASTPGTGGPLSGANVLTF
size: NA; J: TRBJ1-2; D: TRBD1; V: TRBV7-8; DNA: TGTGCCAGCCTCCAAGGGACAGGGGGGCCAAACTATGGCTACACCTTC; CDR3: CASLQGTGGPNYGYTF
size: NA; J: TRBJ1-1; D: NA; V: TRBV4-1; DNA: TGCGCCAGCAGCCAGGATCAGGGAAAATACACTGAAGCTTTCTTT; CDR3: CASSQDQGKYTEAFF
size: NA; J: TRBJ1-6; D: NA; V: TRBV11-2; DNA: TGTGCCAGCAGCCCCCCTGGACGATATAATTCACCCCTCCACTTT; CDR3: CASSPPGRYNSPLHF
size: NA; J: TRBJ2-7; D: NA; V: TRBV6-5; DNA: TGTGCCAGCAGTTTACAGGGAGGGTACGAGCAGTACTTC; CDR3: CASSLQGGYEQYF
size: NA; J: TRBJ1-1; D: NA; V: TRBV19; DNA: TGTGCCACCGGGCTTGTGATTATCGAAAACACTGAAGCTTTCTTT; CDR3: CATGLVIIENTEAFF
size: NA; J: TRBJ2-6; D: TRBD1; V: TRBV5-1; DNA: TGCGCCAGCCGGTTCATAGGGGGCGCTGGGGCCAACGTCCTGACTTTC; CDR3: CASRFIGGAGANVLTF
size: NA; J: TRBJ2-7; D: TRBD1; V: TRBV28; DNA: TGTGCCAGCAGGGAGACAGGGACATACGAGCAGTACTTC; CDR3: CASRETGTYEQYF
size: once; J: TRBJ2-3; D: NA; V: TRBV24-1; DNA: TGTGCCACCAGTGATAAGGGAGGCGGGTTTCCGGGCACAGATACGCAGTATTTT; CDR3: CATSDKGGGFPGTDTQYF
size: NA; J: TRBJ1-2; D: TRBD1; V: TRBV5-4; DNA: TGTGCCAGCAGCTTGACAGGGGGTGGAGGCTACACCTTC; CDR3: CASSLTGGGGYTF
size: NA; J: TRBJ2-3; D: NA; V: TRBV5-1; DNA: TGCGCCAGCAGCCCGAGAGGGGGGGAACGGGGGCATACGCAGTATTTT; CDR3: CASSPRGGERGHTQYF
size: NA; J: TRBJ2-1; D: NA; V: TRBV9; DNA: TGTGCCAGCAGCCCAGGGTTGAATGAGCAGTTCTTC; CDR3: CASSPGLNEQFF
size: NA; J: TRBJ1-2; D: NA; V: TRBV7-2; DNA: TGTGCCAGCAGCTTAATCTCGGCAGGGCCCGACTATGGCTACACCTTC; CDR3: CASSLISAGPDYGYTF
size: once; J: TRBJ2-7; D: TRBD1; V: TRBV5-1; DNA: TGCGCCAGCAGACCGGGACAGGGGAATCACGAGCAGTACTTC; CDR3: CASRPGQGNHEQYF
size: NA; J: TRBJ2-7; D: TRBD1; V: TRBV5-6; DNA: TGTGCCAGCAGCTTTCCGGGACAGGCTTCCTACGAGCAGTACTTC; CDR3: CASSFPGQASYEQYF
size: NA; J: TRBJ1-2; D: NA; V: TRBV5-8; DNA: TGTGCCAGCAGCTTGGCGGATAACTATGGCTACACCTTC; CDR3: CASSLADNYGYTF
size: NA; J: TRBJ1-6; D: NA; V: TRBV2; DNA: TGTGCCAGCAGTCGAGCGATTAATTCACCCCTCCACTTT; CDR3: CASSRAINSPLHF
size: NA; J: TRBJ2-7; D: NA; V: TRBV9; DNA: TGTGCCAGCAGCCCACAGGTCGGCTACGAGCAGTACTTC; CDR3: CASSPQVGYEQYF
size: NA; J: TRBJ2-7; D: NA; V: TRBV28; DNA: TGTGCCAGCAGACAACAAGGGGAGCAGTACTTC; CDR3: CASRQQGEQYF
size: NA; J: TRBJ2-1; D: NA; V: TRBV5-1; DNA: TGCGCCAGCAGCGGAGGACAGAGACTCTTCTACAATGAGCAGTTCTTC; CDR3: CASSGGQRLFYNEQFF